This T cell receptor beta chain is from a study of T cell responses to AZD1222 COVID-19 vaccine. The study, taken as a whole, reports: Spike as a whole was targeted by vaccine-associated CD4 TCRs, dominant at 160-218 and 743-854. Only after the peak T cell response were repertoires sampled. Spike-specific TCR breadth and depth both grew after two AZD1222 doses. Just 6 or 7 people given AZD1222 tested seropositive at baseline.

Measured with immunoSEQ multiplex PCR; TCRdb has only the in-frame clones, and not every one. The sample holds about 140,000 clones; roughly 90% are singletons and the top ten take about 6%. V shed 3 bases and J shed 1 base, with 8 bases lying between them. The CDR3 sequence is 14 residues long. Germline V lookup: CDR1 MRHNA, CDR2 SNTAGT. A few counts support this clone. No antigen is known for it. The TCR originated in an adult in good health. Sequenced here: peripheral blood, sampled on day 0 of AZD1222 vaccination. The chain combines TRBV6-4 with TRBJ2-3, with D perhaps TRBD1 (5 bases). In DNA form, the CDR3 reads TGTGCCAGCAGTGAGGGGCCCGGCACAGATACGCAGTATTTT. Amino acid sequence: CASSEGPGTDTQYF.